A selection of T cell receptor beta chains follows, all from one sample in a study of beta chain features in type 1 diabetes. Profiled with immunoSEQ multiplex PCR; TCRdb holds only in-frame clones, not every one. The repertoire holds a few hundred thousand clones, with about a fifth as singletons. Input material: naive CD4+ T cells from blood. The receptors were gathered from a woman in her 40s with type 1 diabetes. Both conserved end residues are part of each CDR3. D genes are given only for firm matches. Only part of the rows carry a size: once, few, many, or a class if the clone is expanded.

v_call: TRBV7-6; j_call: TRBJ2-6; clone_size: NA; d_call: NA; cdr3_aa: CATQGGSGANVLTF; cdr3_nt: TGTGCCACCCAAGGGGGATCTGGGGCCAACGTCCTGACTTTC
v_call: TRBV30; j_call: TRBJ1-2; clone_size: NA; d_call: TRBD1; cdr3_aa: CAWSQDRVGGYTF; cdr3_nt: TGTGCCTGGAGTCAGGACAGGGTTGGTGGCTACACCTTC
v_call: TRBV27; j_call: TRBJ1-2; clone_size: few; d_call: NA; cdr3_aa: CASSPPQGIGNYGYTF; cdr3_nt: TGTGCCAGCAGTCCTCCTCAGGGAATTGGCAACTATGGCTACACCTTC
v_call: TRBV30; j_call: TRBJ2-3; clone_size: NA; d_call: TRBD2; cdr3_aa: CAWSGERNTGGPDTQYF; cdr3_nt: TGTGCCTGGAGTGGGGAGAGGAACACGGGAGGGCCAGATACGCAGTATTTT
v_call: TRBV9; j_call: TRBJ1-2; clone_size: NA; d_call: NA; cdr3_aa: CASSAQTGYFTF; cdr3_nt: TGTGCCAGCAGCGCGCAGACAGGCTACTTTACCTTC
v_call: TRBV4-3; j_call: TRBJ2-3; clone_size: NA; d_call: TRBD1; cdr3_aa: CASSQATGADTQYF; cdr3_nt: TGCGCCAGCAGCCAAGCGACAGGGGCGGATACGCAGTATTTT
v_call: TRBV2; j_call: TRBJ1-2; clone_size: NA; d_call: NA; cdr3_aa: CASKDTGFGGYTF; cdr3_nt: TGTGCCAGCAAAGATACAGGGTTTGGAGGCTACACCTTC
v_call: TRBV23-1; j_call: TRBJ2-7; clone_size: NA; d_call: NA; cdr3_aa: CASSQPLGPQGIGDEQYF; cdr3_nt: TGCGCCAGCAGTCAACCCTTAGGCCCCCAGGGGATTGGCGACGAGCAGTACTTC
v_call: TRBV7-9; j_call: TRBJ2-5; clone_size: few; d_call: TRBD2; cdr3_aa: CASSLTSGIETQYF; cdr3_nt: TGTGCCAGCAGCTTAACTAGCGGGATAGAGACCCAGTACTTC
v_call: TRBV7-9; j_call: TRBJ2-5; clone_size: few; d_call: TRBD1; cdr3_aa: CASSFRQGARGETQYF; cdr3_nt: TGTGCCAGCAGCTTTCGACAGGGGGCAAGGGGGGAGACCCAGTACTTC
v_call: TRBV18; j_call: TRBJ1-1; clone_size: NA; d_call: TRBD1; cdr3_aa: CASSPSDRGNTEAFF; cdr3_nt: TGTGCCAGCTCACCCTCGGACAGGGGGAACACTGAAGCTTTCTTT
v_call: TRBV7-2; j_call: TRBJ2-3; clone_size: few; d_call: NA; cdr3_aa: CASSRDTDTQYF; cdr3_nt: TGTGCCAGCAGCCGCGACACAGATACGCAGTATTTT
v_call: TRBV29-1; j_call: TRBJ1-2; clone_size: few; d_call: NA; cdr3_aa: CSAAGKGMNGYTF; cdr3_nt: TGCAGCGCCGCGGGGAAGGGGATGAATGGCTACACCTTC
v_call: TRBV29-1; j_call: TRBJ1-1; clone_size: NA; d_call: NA; cdr3_aa: CSVSENTEAFF; cdr3_nt: TGCAGCGTTTCAGAAAACACTGAAGCTTTCTTT
v_call: TRBV7-9; j_call: TRBJ1-1; clone_size: NA; d_call: NA; cdr3_aa: CASSSGFF; cdr3_nt: TGTGCCAGCAGCTCGGGTTTCTTT
v_call: TRBV28; j_call: TRBJ2-5; clone_size: NA; d_call: TRBD2; cdr3_aa: CASSGGEETQYF; cdr3_nt: TGTGCCAGTAGCGGGGGAGAAGAGACCCAGTACTTC
v_call: TRBV11-1; j_call: TRBJ2-1; clone_size: NA; d_call: NA; cdr3_aa: CASRRPSGTYNEQFF; cdr3_nt: TGTGCCAGCAGACGTCCTTCCGGGACCTACAATGAGCAGTTCTTC
v_call: TRBV5-6; j_call: TRBJ2-7; clone_size: few; d_call: TRBD2; cdr3_aa: CASTPGGSGGTYEQYF; cdr3_nt: TGTGCCAGCACCCCAGGTGGGAGCGGGGGGACCTACGAGCAGTACTTC
v_call: TRBV30; j_call: TRBJ1-4; clone_size: few; d_call: NA; cdr3_aa: CAWSDGTSFEKLFF; cdr3_nt: TGTGCCTGGAGTGATGGGACATCTTTTGAAAAACTGTTTTTT
v_call: TRBV25-1; j_call: TRBJ2-2; clone_size: few; d_call: NA; cdr3_aa: CASSRSTGELFF; cdr3_nt: TGTGCCAGCAGCCGCAGCACCGGGGAGCTGTTTTTT
v_call: TRBV19; j_call: TRBJ2-7; clone_size: few; d_call: NA; cdr3_aa: CASSAGGSYEQYF; cdr3_nt: TGTGCCAGTAGTGCCGGCGGCTCCTACGAGCAGTACTTC
v_call: TRBV7-9; j_call: TRBJ1-2; clone_size: NA; d_call: TRBD1; cdr3_aa: CASTFGQGKGYTF; cdr3_nt: TGTGCCAGCACCTTCGGACAGGGGAAAGGCTACACCTTC
v_call: TRBV6-5; j_call: TRBJ2-7; clone_size: NA; d_call: NA; cdr3_aa: CASSYLTGSSYEQYF; cdr3_nt: TGTGCCAGCAGTTACCTGACAGGTTCTTCCTACGAGCAGTACTTC
v_call: TRBV27; j_call: TRBJ2-1; clone_size: NA; d_call: TRBD2; cdr3_aa: CASSQLAGGWFF; cdr3_nt: TGTGCCAGCAGCCAACTAGCGGGAGGGTGGTTCTTC
v_call: TRBV7-2; j_call: TRBJ2-7; clone_size: NA; d_call: TRBD2; cdr3_aa: CASSLDLGLAVFYEQYF; cdr3_nt: TGTGCCAGCAGCTTAGACCTAGGACTAGCGGTGTTCTACGAGCAGTACTTC
v_call: TRBV28; j_call: TRBJ2-1; clone_size: few; d_call: NA; cdr3_aa: CASSPARAWDNEQFF; cdr3_nt: TGTGCCAGCAGCCCAGCGAGGGCCTGGGACAATGAGCAGTTCTTC
v_call: TRBV19; j_call: TRBJ2-5; clone_size: NA; d_call: TRBD1; cdr3_aa: CASSTGGIETQYF; cdr3_nt: TGTGCCAGTAGCACAGGGGGCATAGAGACCCAGTACTTC
v_call: TRBV4-1; j_call: TRBJ2-5; clone_size: few; d_call: TRBD1; cdr3_aa: CASSPGQGEETQYF; cdr3_nt: TGCGCCAGCAGCCCAGGACAGGGCGAAGAGACCCAGTACTTC
v_call: TRBV5-1; j_call: TRBJ2-3; clone_size: few; d_call: TRBD2; cdr3_aa: CASSPNSGKDTQYF; cdr3_nt: TGCGCCAGCAGCCCTAATAGCGGGAAGGATACGCAGTATTTT
v_call: TRBV7-3; j_call: TRBJ2-1; clone_size: few; d_call: TRBD1; cdr3_aa: CASSTGQGNEQFF; cdr3_nt: TGTGCCAGCAGCACGGGACAGGGTAATGAGCAGTTCTTC
v_call: TRBV11-2; j_call: TRBJ2-1; clone_size: few; d_call: NA; cdr3_aa: CASSLALISNEQFF; cdr3_nt: TGTGCCAGCAGCTTAGCACTGATCTCCAATGAGCAGTTCTTC
v_call: TRBV11-2; j_call: TRBJ2-7; clone_size: NA; d_call: NA; cdr3_aa: CASSRSSHTSYEQYF; cdr3_nt: TGTGCCAGCAGTAGAAGTTCCCATACTAGCTACGAGCAGTACTTC
v_call: TRBV19; j_call: TRBJ2-2; clone_size: NA; d_call: NA; cdr3_aa: CASNLRLNTGELFF; cdr3_nt: TGTGCCAGTAACCTCAGGTTGAACACCGGGGAGCTGTTTTTT
v_call: TRBV15; j_call: TRBJ1-1; clone_size: NA; d_call: TRBD1; cdr3_aa: CATSRGGTGGGTEAFF; cdr3_nt: TGTGCCACCAGCAGAGGGGGAACAGGGGGCGGCACTGAAGCTTTCTTT
v_call: TRBV28; j_call: TRBJ2-7; clone_size: NA; d_call: NA; cdr3_aa: CASSPLVGESYEQYF; cdr3_nt: TGTGCCAGCAGCCCGCTGGTGGGAGAGTCCTACGAGCAGTACTTC
v_call: TRBV2; j_call: TRBJ1-4; clone_size: few; d_call: TRBD1; cdr3_aa: CAFGTANEKLFF; cdr3_nt: TGTGCCTTTGGGACAGCGAATGAAAAACTGTTTTTT
v_call: TRBV9; j_call: TRBJ2-5; clone_size: NA; d_call: TRBD2; cdr3_aa: CASSVGSGGEQETQYF; cdr3_nt: TGTGCCAGCAGCGTAGGGAGCGGGGGCGAACAAGAGACCCAGTACTTC
v_call: TRBV18; j_call: TRBJ2-3; clone_size: few; d_call: TRBD1; cdr3_aa: CASSPQGQGTDTQYF; cdr3_nt: TGTGCCAGCTCACCCCAAGGACAGGGCACAGATACGCAGTATTTT
v_call: TRBV5-6; j_call: TRBJ1-1; clone_size: NA; d_call: TRBD1; cdr3_aa: CASSPGQLVLNTEAFF; cdr3_nt: TGTGCCAGCAGCCCGGGACAGTTGGTCCTGAACACTGAAGCTTTCTTT
v_call: TRBV6-6; j_call: TRBJ1-2; clone_size: few; d_call: NA; cdr3_aa: CASREGRSYGYTF; cdr3_nt: TGTGCCAGCAGGGAAGGAAGGAGCTATGGCTACACCTTC
v_call: TRBV5-4; j_call: TRBJ1-2; clone_size: few; d_call: NA; cdr3_aa: CASSPGPLHNGYTF; cdr3_nt: TGTGCCAGCAGCCCTGGGCCCCTGCACAATGGCTACACCTTC
v_call: TRBV28; j_call: TRBJ2-7; clone_size: NA; d_call: TRBD2; cdr3_aa: CASSLGLVYEQYF; cdr3_nt: TGTGCCAGCAGTCTCGGACTAGTGTACGAGCAGTACTTC
v_call: TRBV29-1; j_call: TRBJ1-2; clone_size: NA; d_call: NA; cdr3_aa: CSLRGGLGQLGYGYTF; cdr3_nt: TGCAGCCTCCGAGGGGGTCTTGGACAGCTCGGCTATGGCTACACCTTC
v_call: TRBV10-3; j_call: TRBJ2-7; clone_size: few; d_call: NA; cdr3_aa: CAIRADSYEQYF; cdr3_nt: TGTGCCATCAGGGCGGACTCCTACGAGCAGTACTTC
v_call: TRBV15; j_call: TRBJ1-5; clone_size: few; d_call: TRBD1; cdr3_aa: CATSRDRTGIGAQHF; cdr3_nt: TGTGCCACCAGCAGAGATCGGACAGGAATCGGTGCCCAGCATTTT
v_call: TRBV18; j_call: TRBJ1-2; clone_size: few; d_call: TRBD1; cdr3_aa: CASSPEGQNYGYTF; cdr3_nt: TGTGCCAGCTCACCGGAGGGACAGAACTATGGCTACACCTTC